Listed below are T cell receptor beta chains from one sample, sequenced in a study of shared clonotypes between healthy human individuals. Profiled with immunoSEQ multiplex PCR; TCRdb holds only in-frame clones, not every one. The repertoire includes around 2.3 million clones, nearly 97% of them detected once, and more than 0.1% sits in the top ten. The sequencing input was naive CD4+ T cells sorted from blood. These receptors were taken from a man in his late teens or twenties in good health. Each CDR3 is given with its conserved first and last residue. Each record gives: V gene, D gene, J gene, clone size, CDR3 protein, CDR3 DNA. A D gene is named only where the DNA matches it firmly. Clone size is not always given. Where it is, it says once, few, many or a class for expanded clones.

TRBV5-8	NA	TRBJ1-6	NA	CASSFIEQGKNLYDNSPLHF	TGTGCCAGCAGCTTCATCGAACAGGGAAAAAATCTTTATGATAATTCACCCCTCCACTTT
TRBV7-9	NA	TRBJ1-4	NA	CASSYRNPGATNEKLFF	TGTGCCAGCAGCTACCGGAATCCAGGGGCAACTAATGAAAAACTGTTTTTT
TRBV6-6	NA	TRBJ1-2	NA	CASSPHLGLGYGYTF	TGTGCCAGCAGTCCCCACCTTGGGTTGGGATATGGCTACACCTTC
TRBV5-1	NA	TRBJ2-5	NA	CASRSQETQYF	TGCGCCAGCAGGAGCCAAGAGACCCAGTACTTC
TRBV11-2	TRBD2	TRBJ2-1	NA	CASSTSGFSYNEQFF	TGTGCCAGCAGCACTAGCGGGTTCTCCTACAATGAGCAGTTCTTC
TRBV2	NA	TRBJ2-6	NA	CASRAGSGANVLTF	TGTGCCAGCAGGGCGGGCTCTGGGGCCAACGTCCTGACTTTC
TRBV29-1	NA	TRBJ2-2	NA	CTEWGNTGELFF	TGCACCGAGTGGGGGAACACCGGGGAGCTGTTTTTT
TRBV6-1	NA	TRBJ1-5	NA	CASGLSNQPQHF	TGTGCCAGCGGACTATCAAATCAGCCCCAGCATTTT
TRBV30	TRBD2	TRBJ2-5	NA	CAWARLAGGETQYF	TGTGCCTGGGCCCGACTAGCGGGAGGAGAGACCCAGTACTTC
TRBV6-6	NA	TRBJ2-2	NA	CASRPGQNTGELFF	TGTGCCAGCAGACCGGGACAGAACACCGGGGAGCTGTTTTTT
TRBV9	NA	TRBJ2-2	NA	CASSVDGGELFF	TGTGCCAGCAGCGTAGACGGCGGGGAGCTGTTTTTT
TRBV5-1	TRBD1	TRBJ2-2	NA	CASSSGQGVGTGELFF	TGCGCCAGCAGCTCGGGACAGGGGGTCGGCACCGGGGAGCTGTTTTTT
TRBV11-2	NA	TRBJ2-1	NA	CASSPGVEQFF	TGTGCCAGCAGCCCCGGGGTGGAGCAGTTCTTC
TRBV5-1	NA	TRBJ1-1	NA	CASSLEGTLDTEAFF	TGCGCCAGCAGCTTGGAAGGGACGCTGGACACTGAAGCTTTCTTT
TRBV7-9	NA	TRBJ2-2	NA	CASSLTAPAGELFF	TGTGCCAGCAGCTTAACGGCTCCCGCCGGGGAGCTGTTTTTT
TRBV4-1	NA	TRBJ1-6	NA	CASSQTGLNSPLHF	TGCGCCAGCAGCCAAACAGGGTTGAATTCACCCCTCCACTTT
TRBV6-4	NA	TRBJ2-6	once	CASSDRGSGANVLTF	TGTGCCAGCAGTGACAGGGGTTCTGGGGCCAACGTCCTGACTTTC
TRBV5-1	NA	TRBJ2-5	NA	CASSLPSGAGETQYF	TGCGCCAGCAGCTTGCCGTCCGGGGCTGGAGAGACCCAGTACTTC
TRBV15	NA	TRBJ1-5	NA	CATSREQAPHQPQHF	TGTGCCACCAGCAGAGAACAGGCCCCACATCAGCCCCAGCATTTT
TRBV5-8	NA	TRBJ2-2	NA	CASSLGSRGNTGELFF	TGTGCCAGCAGCTTGGGCTCGAGGGGGAACACCGGGGAGCTGTTTTTT
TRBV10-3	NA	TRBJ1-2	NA	CAIPRGEKNYGYTF	TGTGCCATCCCCCGGGGTGAAAAGAACTATGGCTACACCTTC
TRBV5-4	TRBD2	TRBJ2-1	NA	CASSSGRTSGGEQFF	TGTGCCAGCAGCTCTGGTAGGACTAGCGGGGGGGAGCAGTTCTTC